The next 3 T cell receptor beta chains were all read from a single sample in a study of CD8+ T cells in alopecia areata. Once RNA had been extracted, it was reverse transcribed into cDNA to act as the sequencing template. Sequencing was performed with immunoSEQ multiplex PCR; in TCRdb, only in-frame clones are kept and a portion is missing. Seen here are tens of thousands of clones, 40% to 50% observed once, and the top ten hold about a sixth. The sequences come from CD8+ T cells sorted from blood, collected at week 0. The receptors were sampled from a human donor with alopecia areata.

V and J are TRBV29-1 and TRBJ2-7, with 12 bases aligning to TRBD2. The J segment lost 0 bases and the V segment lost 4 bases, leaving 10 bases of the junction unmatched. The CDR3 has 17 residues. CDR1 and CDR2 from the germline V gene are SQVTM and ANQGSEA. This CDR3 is CSVGAGTSGLSSYEQYF. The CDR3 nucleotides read TGCAGCGTTGGGGCCGGGACTAGCGGGCTTAGCTCCTACGAGCAGTACTTC.

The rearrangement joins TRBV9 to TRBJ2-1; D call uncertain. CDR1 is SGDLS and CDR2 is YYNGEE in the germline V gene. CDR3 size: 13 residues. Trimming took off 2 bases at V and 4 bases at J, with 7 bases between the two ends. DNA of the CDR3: TGTGCCAGCAGCGTGGCTGGGTACAATGAGCAGTTCTTC. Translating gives CASSVAGYNEQFF.

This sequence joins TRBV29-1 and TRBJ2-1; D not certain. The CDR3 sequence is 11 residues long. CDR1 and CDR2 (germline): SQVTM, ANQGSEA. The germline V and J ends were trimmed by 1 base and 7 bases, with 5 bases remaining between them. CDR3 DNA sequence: TGCAGCGTTGAAGCAGGTAATGAGCAGTTCTTC. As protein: CSVEAGNEQFF.